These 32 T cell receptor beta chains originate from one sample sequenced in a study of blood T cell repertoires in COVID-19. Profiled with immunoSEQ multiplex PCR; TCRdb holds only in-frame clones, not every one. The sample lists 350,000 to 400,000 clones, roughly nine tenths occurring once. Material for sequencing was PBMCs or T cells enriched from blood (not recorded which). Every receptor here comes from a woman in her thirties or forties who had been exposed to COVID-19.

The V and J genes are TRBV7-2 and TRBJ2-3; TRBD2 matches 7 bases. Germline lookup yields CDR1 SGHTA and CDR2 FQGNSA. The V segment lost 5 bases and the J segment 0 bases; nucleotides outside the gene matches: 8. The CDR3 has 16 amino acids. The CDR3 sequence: CASSPLSGLSTDTQYF. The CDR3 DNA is TGTGCCAGCAGCCCCCTTAGCGGGCTTAGCACAGATACGCAGTATTTT.

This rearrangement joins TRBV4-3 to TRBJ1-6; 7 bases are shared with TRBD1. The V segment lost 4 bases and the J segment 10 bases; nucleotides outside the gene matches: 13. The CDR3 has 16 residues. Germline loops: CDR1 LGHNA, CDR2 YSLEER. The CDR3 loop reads CASSRQTGNVDSPLHF. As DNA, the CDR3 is TGCGCCAGCAGCCGACAGACAGGGAATGTGGACTCACCCCTCCACTTT.

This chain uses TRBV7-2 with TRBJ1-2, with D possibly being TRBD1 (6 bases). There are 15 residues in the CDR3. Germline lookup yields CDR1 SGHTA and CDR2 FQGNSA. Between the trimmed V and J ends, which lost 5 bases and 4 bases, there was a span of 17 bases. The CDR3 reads CASSEDSTSGYGYTF. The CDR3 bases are TGTGCCAGCAGCGAGGACAGCACCTCAGGCTATGGCTACACCTTC. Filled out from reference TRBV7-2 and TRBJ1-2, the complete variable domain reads GAGVSQSPSNKVTEKGKDVELRCDPISGHTALYWYRQSLGQGLEFLIYFQGNSAPDKSGLPSDRFSAERTGGSVSTLTIQRTQQEDSAVYLCASSEDSTSGYGYTFGSGTRLTVV.

In DNA form, the CDR3 reads TGTGCCAGCAGTTTACGGGGGGGCCTAGGTAATGAGCAGTTCTTC. It is translated as CASSLRGGLGNEQFF. The V and J genes are TRBV3-1 (or the pseudogene TRBV3-2) and TRBJ2-1; TRBD2 aligns across 8 bases. The CDR3 has 15 amino acids. The germline V gene has CDR1 LGHDT and CDR2 YNNKEL (reference sequence). Trimming removed 6 bases from V and 7 bases from J; junction bases left unmatched: 11.

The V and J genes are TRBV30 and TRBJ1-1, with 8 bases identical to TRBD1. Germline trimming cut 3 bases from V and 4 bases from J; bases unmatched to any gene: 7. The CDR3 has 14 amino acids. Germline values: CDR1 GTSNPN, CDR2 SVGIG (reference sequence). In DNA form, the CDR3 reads TGTGCCTGGAGGCGACAGGGGATGGGCACTGAAGCTTTCTTT. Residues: CAWRRQGMGTEAFF.

The CDR3 sequence is CASSYRTGSWGETQYF. DNA for the CDR3: TGTGCCAGCAGCTATCGGACAGGGTCATGGGGTGAGACCCAGTACTTC. The chain uses TRBV5-6 and TRBJ2-5, with 8 nucleotides matching TRBD1. The CDR3 spans 16 residues. CDR1 SGHDT and CDR2 YYEEEE come from the germline V gene. Trimming at V came to 3 bases and at J to 5 bases, leaving 12 bases not matched to a gene. The full variable domain, completed using reference TRBV5-6 and TRBJ2-5, is DAGVTQSPTHLIKTRGQQVTLRCSPKSGHDTVSWYQQALGQGPQFIFQYYEEEERQRGNFPDRFSGHQFPNYSSELNVNALLLGDSALYLCASSYRTGSWGETQYFGPGTRLLVL.

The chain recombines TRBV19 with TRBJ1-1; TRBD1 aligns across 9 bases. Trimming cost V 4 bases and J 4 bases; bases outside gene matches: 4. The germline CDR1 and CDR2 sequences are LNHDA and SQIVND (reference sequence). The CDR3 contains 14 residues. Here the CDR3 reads CASSRQGGGTEAFF. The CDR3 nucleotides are TGTGCCAGTAGTAGACAGGGGGGCGGCACTGAAGCTTTCTTT.

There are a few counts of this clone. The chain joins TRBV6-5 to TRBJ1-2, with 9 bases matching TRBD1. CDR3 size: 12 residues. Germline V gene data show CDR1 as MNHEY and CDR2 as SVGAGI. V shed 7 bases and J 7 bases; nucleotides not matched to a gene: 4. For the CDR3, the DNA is TGTGCCAGCATGGGGACAGGGAGTGGCTACACCTTC. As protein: CASMGTGSGYTF.

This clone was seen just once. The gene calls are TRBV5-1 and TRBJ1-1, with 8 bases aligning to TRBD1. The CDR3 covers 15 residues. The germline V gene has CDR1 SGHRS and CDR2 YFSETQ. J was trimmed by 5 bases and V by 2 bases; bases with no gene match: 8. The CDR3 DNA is TGCGCCAGCAGCTTTACAGGACAGGGAAAAACTGAAGCTTTCTTT. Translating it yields CASSFTGQGKTEAFF.

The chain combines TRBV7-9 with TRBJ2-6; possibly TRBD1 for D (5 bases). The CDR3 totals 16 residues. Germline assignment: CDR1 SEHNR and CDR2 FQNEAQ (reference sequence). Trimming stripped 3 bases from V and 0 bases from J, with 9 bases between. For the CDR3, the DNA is TGTGCCAGCAGCTTTTCGACAGACTCTGGGGCCAACGTCCTGACTTTC. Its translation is CASSFSTDSGANVLTF.

CDR3 in amino acids: CASSPRGSYGYTF. The CDR3 bases are TGTGCCAGCAGCCCGCGAGGGAGCTATGGCTACACCTTC. The rearrangement links TRBV5-6 to TRBJ1-2; no definite D call. Trimming pared 4 bases from V and 4 bases from J, leaving 11 bases between. The CDR3 runs to 13 residues. Germline V gene sequence: CDR1 SGHDT, CDR2 YYEEEE.

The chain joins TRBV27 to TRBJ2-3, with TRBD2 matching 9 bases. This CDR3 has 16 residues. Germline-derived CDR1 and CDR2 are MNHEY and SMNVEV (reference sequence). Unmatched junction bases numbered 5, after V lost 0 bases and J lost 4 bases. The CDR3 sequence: CASSLSASGASDTQYF. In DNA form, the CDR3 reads TGTGCCAGCAGTTTATCCGCTAGCGGGGCCTCAGATACGCAGTATTTT.

The CDR3 is CASSLLQTATYEQYF. The CDR3 nucleotides read TGTGCCAGCAGCCTCCTACAGACAGCAACCTACGAGCAGTACTTC. V and J are TRBV3-1 (or the pseudogene TRBV3-2) and TRBJ2-7; D possibly corresponds to TRBD1 (5 bases). Between the trimmed V and J ends, which lost 4 bases and 2 bases, there was a span of 15 bases. Germline CDR1 and CDR2: LGHDT and YNNKEL (reference sequence). The CDR3 consists of 15 residues.

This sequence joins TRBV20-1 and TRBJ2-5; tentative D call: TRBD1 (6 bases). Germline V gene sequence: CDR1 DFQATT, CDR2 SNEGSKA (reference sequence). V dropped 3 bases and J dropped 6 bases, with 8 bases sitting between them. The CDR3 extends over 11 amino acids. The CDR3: CSASDRQTQYF. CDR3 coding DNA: TGCAGTGCTAGCGACAGGCAGACCCAGTACTTC.

CDR3 protein: CASRAASGRDTQYF. The DNA for the CDR3 is TGTGCCAGCAGGGCGGCTAGCGGGAGAGATACGCAGTATTTT. The chain is built from TRBV7-2 and TRBJ2-3; the match to TRBD2 covers 10 bases. J lost 5 bases, V lost 6 bases, and 5 bases had no gene match. From germline, CDR1 is SGHTA and CDR2 FQGNSA. This CDR3 is built from 14 residues.

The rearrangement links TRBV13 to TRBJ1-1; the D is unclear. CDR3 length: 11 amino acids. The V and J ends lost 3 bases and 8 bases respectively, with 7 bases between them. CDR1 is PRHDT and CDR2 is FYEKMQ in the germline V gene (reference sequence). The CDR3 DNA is TGTGCCAGCAGCTTGGCAACGGAAGCTTTCTTT. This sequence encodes CASSLATEAFF.

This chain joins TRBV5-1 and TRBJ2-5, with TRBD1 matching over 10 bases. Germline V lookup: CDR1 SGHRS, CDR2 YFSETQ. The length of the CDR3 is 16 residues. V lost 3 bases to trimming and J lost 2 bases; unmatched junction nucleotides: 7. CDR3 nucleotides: TGCGCCAGCAGCTCCTATGGGACAGGGGCACAAGAGACCCAGTACTTC. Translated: CASSSYGTGAQETQYF.

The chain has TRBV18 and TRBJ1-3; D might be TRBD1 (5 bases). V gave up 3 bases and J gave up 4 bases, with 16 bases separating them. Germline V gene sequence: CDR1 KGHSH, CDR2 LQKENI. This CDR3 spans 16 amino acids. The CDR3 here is CASSPGGKLSGNTIYF. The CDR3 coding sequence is TGTGCCAGCTCACCGGGGGGGAAGCTGTCCGGAAACACCATATATTTT. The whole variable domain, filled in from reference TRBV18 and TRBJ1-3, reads NAGVMQNPRHLVRRRGQEARLRCSPMKGHSHVYWYRQLPEEGLKFMVYLQKENIIDESGMPKERFSAEFPKEGPSILRIQQVVRGDSAAYFCASSPGGKLSGNTIYFGEGSWLTVV.

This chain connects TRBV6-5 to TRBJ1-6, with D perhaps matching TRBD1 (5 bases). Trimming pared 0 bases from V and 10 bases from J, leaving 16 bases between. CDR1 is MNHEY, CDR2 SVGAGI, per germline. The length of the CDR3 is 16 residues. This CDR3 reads CASSYSPGWVRSPLHF. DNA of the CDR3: TGTGCCAGCAGTTACTCACCAGGGTGGGTTCGATCACCCCTCCACTTT.

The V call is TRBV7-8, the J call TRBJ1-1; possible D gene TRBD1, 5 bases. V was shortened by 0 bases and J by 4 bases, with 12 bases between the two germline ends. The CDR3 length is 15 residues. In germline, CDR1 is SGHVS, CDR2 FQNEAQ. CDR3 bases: TGTGCCAGCAGCTTAGCCAGGGTCCGGATCACTGAAGCTTTCTTT. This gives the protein CASSLARVRITEAFF. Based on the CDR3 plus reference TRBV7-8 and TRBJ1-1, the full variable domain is GAGVSQSPRYKVAKRGQDVALRCDPISGHVSLFWYQQALGQGPEFLTYFQNEAQLDKSGLPSDRFFAERPEGSVSTLKIQRTQQEDSAVYLCASSLARVRITEAFFGQGTRLTVV.

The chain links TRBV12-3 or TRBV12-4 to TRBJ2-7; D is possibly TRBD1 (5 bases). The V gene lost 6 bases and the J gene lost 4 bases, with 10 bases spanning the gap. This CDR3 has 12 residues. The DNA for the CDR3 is TGTGCCAGCAGCCCGCAGGGATACGAGCAGTACTTC. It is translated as CASSPQGYEQYF.

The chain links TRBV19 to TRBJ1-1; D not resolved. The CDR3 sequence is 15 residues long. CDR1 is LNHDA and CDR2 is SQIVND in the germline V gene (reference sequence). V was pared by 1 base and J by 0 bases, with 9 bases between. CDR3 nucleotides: TGTGCCAGTAGTATAGCTCAGGAAATGAACACTGAAGCTTTCTTT. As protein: CASSIAQEMNTEAFF.

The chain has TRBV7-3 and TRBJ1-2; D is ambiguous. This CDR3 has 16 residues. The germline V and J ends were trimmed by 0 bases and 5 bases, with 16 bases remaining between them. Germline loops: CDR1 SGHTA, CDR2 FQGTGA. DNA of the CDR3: TGTGCCAGCAGCTTAACGGCGCCCGGGGATTTGTATGGCTACACCTTC. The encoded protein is CASSLTAPGDLYGYTF.

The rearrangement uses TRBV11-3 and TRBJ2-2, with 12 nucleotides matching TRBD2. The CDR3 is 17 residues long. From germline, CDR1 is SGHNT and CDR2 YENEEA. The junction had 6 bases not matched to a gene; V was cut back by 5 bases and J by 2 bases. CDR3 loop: CASSPRGLAGNTGELFF. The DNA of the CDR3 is TGTGCCAGCAGCCCGCGGGGACTAGCGGGTAACACCGGGGAGCTGTTTTTT.

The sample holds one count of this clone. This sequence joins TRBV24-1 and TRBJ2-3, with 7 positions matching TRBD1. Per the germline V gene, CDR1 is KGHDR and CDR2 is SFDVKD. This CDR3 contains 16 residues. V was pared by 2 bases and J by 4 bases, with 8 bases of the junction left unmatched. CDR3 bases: TGTGCCACCAGTGATTCCCGACAGGGCAAGTCAGATACGCAGTATTTT. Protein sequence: CATSDSRQGKSDTQYF.

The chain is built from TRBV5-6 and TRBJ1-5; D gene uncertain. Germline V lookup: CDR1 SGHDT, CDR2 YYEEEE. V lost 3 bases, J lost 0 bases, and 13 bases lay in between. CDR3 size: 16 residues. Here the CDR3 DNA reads TGTGCCAGCAGCTCCCGAGGAGCCTATAGCAATCAGCCCCAGCATTTT. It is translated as CASSSRGAYSNQPQHF.

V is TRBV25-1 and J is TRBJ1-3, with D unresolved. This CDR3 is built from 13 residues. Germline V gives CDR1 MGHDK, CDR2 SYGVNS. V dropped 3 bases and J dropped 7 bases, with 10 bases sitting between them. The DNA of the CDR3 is TGTGCCAGCAGTGAGGCAGGAGGGAACACCATATATTTT. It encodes CASSEAGGNTIYF.

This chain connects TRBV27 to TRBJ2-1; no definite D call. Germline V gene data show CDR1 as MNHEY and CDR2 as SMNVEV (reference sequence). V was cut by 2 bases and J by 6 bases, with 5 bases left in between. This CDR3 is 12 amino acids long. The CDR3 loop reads CASSLGVNEQFF. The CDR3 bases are TGTGCCAGCAGTTTAGGAGTCAATGAGCAGTTCTTC.

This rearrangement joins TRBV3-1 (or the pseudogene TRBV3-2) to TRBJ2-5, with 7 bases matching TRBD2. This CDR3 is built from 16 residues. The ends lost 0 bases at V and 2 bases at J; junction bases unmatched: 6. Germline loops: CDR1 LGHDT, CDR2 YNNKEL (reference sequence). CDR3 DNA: TGTGCCAGCAGCCAAGATGGGACTACACCTCAAGAGACCCAGTACTTC. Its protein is CASSQDGTTPQETQYF.

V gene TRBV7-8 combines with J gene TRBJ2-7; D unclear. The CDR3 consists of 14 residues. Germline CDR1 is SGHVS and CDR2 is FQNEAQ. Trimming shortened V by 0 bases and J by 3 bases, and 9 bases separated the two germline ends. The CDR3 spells CASSLATPDYEQYF. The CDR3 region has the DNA TGTGCCAGCAGCTTAGCCACCCCAGACTACGAGCAGTACTTC.

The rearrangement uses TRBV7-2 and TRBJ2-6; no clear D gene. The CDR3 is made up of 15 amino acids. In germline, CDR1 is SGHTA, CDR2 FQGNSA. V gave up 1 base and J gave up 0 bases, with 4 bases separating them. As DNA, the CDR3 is TGTGCCAGCAGCTTAGTCCACTCTGGGGCCAACGTCCTGACTTTC. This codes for CASSLVHSGANVLTF.

The CDR3 coding sequence is TGTGCCAGCTCACCGAGCCCGAACACCATATATTTT. It specifies CASSPSPNTIYF. This sequence joins TRBV18 and TRBJ1-3, with D unclear. The length of the CDR3 is 12 residues. V shed 3 bases and J shed 7 bases, with 7 bases lying between them. Germline CDR1 is KGHSH and CDR2 is LQKENI. Combining the CDR3 with reference TRBV18 and TRBJ1-3 gives the whole variable domain NAGVMQNPRHLVRRRGQEARLRCSPMKGHSHVYWYRQLPEEGLKFMVYLQKENIIDESGMPKERFSAEFPKEGPSILRIQQVVRGDSAAYFCASSPSPNTIYFGEGSWLTVV.